This is a list of T cell receptor beta chains from one sample in a study of blood T cell repertoires in COVID-19. Some clones are missing from TCRdb's copy, which holds only in-frame ones; the method was immunoSEQ multiplex PCR. This sample yields about 140,000 clones, of which roughly four fifths are seen a single time; roughly 1.6% belongs to the top ten. The sequenced sample consisted of peripheral blood. Receptors were obtained from a human donor in a cohort sampled during active COVID-19. The CDR3 runs from the conserved cysteine through the conserved F or W. Each record gives: V gene, CDR3 protein.

V gene: TRBV28
CDR3 protein: CASSESGHSVVVLTF

V gene: TRBV15
CDR3 protein: CATKNSGTSSYEQYF

V gene: TRBV7-3
CDR3 protein: CASSPGSQETQYF

V gene: TRBV5-1
CDR3 protein: CASNSEGASTDTQYF

V gene: TRBV9
CDR3 protein: CASSPPRRAGDTEAFF

V gene: TRBV19
CDR3 protein: CASSITGLPIQYF

V gene: TRBV9
CDR3 protein: CASSRSYWTSGPNEQFF

V gene: TRBV10-3
CDR3 protein: CAISAGGAYQPQHF

V gene: TRBV5-1
CDR3 protein: CASSSSNSPLHF

V gene: TRBV7-9
CDR3 protein: CASSLGGGDADTQYF

V gene: TRBV2
CDR3 protein: CASSFIPVRGNQPQHF

V gene: TRBV16
CDR3 protein: CASSQKRSYTGELFF

V gene: TRBV29-1
CDR3 protein: CSATGVTGSSYNEQFF

V gene: TRBV12-3/TRBV12-4
CDR3 protein: CASSLGQIYGYTF

V gene: TRBV5-1
CDR3 protein: CASSPREGGRDTEAFF

V gene: TRBV5-1
CDR3 protein: CASSLRLAGEYEQYF

V gene: TRBV5-1
CDR3 protein: CASYSQVPNTEAFF